This entry lists 12 T cell receptor beta chains sequenced from one sample in a study of CXCR3-negative and CXCR3-positive naive CD8 T cells. The TRB libraries of cDNA were built by UMI-labeled 5' RACE. TCRdb reprocessed the 5' RACE reads, with one entry per CDR3 protein and no DNA. The sample totals about 57,000 distinct CDR3 sequences. The sequencing input was memory CD8+ T cells from blood. The receptors stem from a human donor in good health. Some clones in this sample may be carry-over from other donors' samples.

V gene TRBV6-1 combines with J gene TRBJ2-1; as DNA is missing, the TRBD1 call by TCRdb cannot be tested. This CDR3 spans 16 amino acids. The germline gives CDR1 MNHNS, CDR2 SASEGT. CDR3 residues: CASSEVDRVGYSEQFF.

This chain links TRBV29-1 with TRBJ1-2; lacking DNA, the TRBD1 call made by TCRdb goes unchecked. Germline V gene sequence: CDR1 SQVTM, CDR2 ANQGSEA. This CDR3 is 13 amino acids long. The CDR3 loop is CSVESQATGGYTF.

The chain employs TRBV6-2 or TRBV6-3 and TRBJ2-7. Germline V gives CDR1 MNHEY, CDR2 SVGEGT. The length of the CDR3 is 12 residues. The CDR3 region is CASSSTVYEQYF.

The genes are TRBV13 and TRBJ2-3; TCRdb outputs TRBD2, but without DNA this stays unchecked. In germline, CDR1 is PRHDT, CDR2 FYEKMQ (reference sequence). The CDR3 extends over 16 amino acids. CDR3 protein: CASSTGTSILPDTQYF. Based on the CDR3 plus reference TRBV13 and TRBJ2-3, the full variable domain is AAGVIQSPRHLIKEKRETATLKCYPIPRHDTVYWYQQGPGQDPQFLISFYEKMQSDKGSIPDRFSAQQFSDYHSELNMSSLELGDSALYFCASSTGTSILPDTQYFGPGTRLTVL.

The CDR3 loop reads CASSKAGRCGGYTF. This sequence joins TRBV21-1 and TRBJ1-2. TRBV21-1 is an annotated pseudogene. The CDR3 totals 14 residues.

The chain carries TRBV11-3 and TRBJ2-7; TCRdb picks TRBD1, but there is no DNA to check that call. The CDR3 sequence is 13 residues long. Germline CDR1 is SGHNT and CDR2 is YENEEA. CDR3: CASSHPEGAEQYF.

This rearrangement joins TRBV18 to TRBJ1-2; TCRdb designates TRBD1, a call that cannot be tested without DNA. The CDR3 contains 15 residues. CDR1 and CDR2 from the germline V gene are KGHSH and LQKENI. The CDR3: CASSPPLAGNYGYTF.

The J gene is TRBJ2-2, the V gene TRBV4-1; TCRdb's assignment of TRBD2 cannot be checked, as there is no DNA. The germline CDR1 and CDR2 sequences are MGHRA and YSYEKL. The CDR3 loop spans 17 amino acids. Here the CDR3 reads CASSRLAGGLNTGELFF.

V usage is TRBV29-1 and J usage is TRBJ2-5. The CDR3 length is 12 residues. Germline V gene sequence: CDR1 SQVTM, CDR2 ANQGSEA. This CDR3 is CSVRQDGETQYF.

This chain connects TRBV5-5 to TRBJ2-7. The length of the CDR3 is 13 residues. Germline CDR1 SGHKS, CDR2 YYEKEE (reference sequence). CDR3 in amino acids: CASSLAWFNEQYF.

The J gene is TRBJ1-1, the V gene TRBV7-9; TCRdb lists TRBD1, though no DNA is available to test this call. The CDR3 is 15 residues long. Germline lookup yields CDR1 SEHNR and CDR2 FQNEAQ (reference sequence). The CDR3 is CASSFGQGMNTEAFF. Filled out from reference TRBV7-9 and TRBJ1-1, the complete variable domain reads DTGVSQNPRHKITKRGQNVTFRCDPISEHNRLYWYRQTLGQGPEFLTYFQNEAQLEKSRLLSDRFSAERPKGSFSTLEIQRTEQGDSAMYLCASSFGQGMNTEAFFGQGTRLTVV.

The genes are TRBV29-1 and TRBJ1-1. This CDR3 region has 12 residues. The germline V gene encodes CDR1 SQVTM and CDR2 ANQGSEA. The CDR3 protein is CSVGGIGIYAFF.